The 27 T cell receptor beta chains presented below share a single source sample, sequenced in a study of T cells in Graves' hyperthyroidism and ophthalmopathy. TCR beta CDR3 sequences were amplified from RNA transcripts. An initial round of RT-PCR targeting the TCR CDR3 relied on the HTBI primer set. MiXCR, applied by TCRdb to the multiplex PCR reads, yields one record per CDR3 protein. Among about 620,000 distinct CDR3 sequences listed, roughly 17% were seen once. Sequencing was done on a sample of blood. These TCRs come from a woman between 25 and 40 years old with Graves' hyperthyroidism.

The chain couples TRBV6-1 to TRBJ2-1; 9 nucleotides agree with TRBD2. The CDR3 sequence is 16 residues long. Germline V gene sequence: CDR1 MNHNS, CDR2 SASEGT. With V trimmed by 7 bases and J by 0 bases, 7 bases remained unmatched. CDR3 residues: CASISASGTSYNEQFF. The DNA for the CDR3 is TGTGCCAGCATATCTGCTAGCGGGACCTCCTACAATGAGCAGTTCTTC.

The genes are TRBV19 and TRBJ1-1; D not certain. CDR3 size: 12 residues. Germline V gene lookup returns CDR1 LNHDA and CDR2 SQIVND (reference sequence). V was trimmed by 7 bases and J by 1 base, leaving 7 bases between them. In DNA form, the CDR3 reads TGTGCCAGTAAATGGAGGAACACTGAAGCTTTCTTT. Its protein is CASKWRNTEAFF.

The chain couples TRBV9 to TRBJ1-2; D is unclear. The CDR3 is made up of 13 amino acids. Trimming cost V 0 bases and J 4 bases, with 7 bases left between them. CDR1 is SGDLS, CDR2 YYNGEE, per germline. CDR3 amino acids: CASSVGPLYGYTF. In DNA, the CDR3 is TGTGCCAGCAGCGTAGGGCCCCTCTATGGCTACACCTTC.

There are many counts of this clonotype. This chain's CDR3 is CASSAIVRGAPEAFF. CDR3 nucleotides: TGTGCCAGCAGTGCTATAGTCAGGGGCGCACCTGAAGCTTTCTTT. The chain couples TRBV2 to TRBJ1-1; a possible D gene is TRBD1 (6 bases). Germline-derived CDR1 and CDR2 are SNHLY and FYNNEI. Deletions cut 4 bases from V and 6 bases from J, with 18 bases between. The CDR3 runs 15 residues.

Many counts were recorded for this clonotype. In DNA, the CDR3 is TGTGCCAGCAGCGGACCGGGACAGGGGAGTAATGAGCAGTTCTTC. Translated, it gives CASSGPGQGSNEQFF. The rearrangement joins TRBV7-9 to TRBJ2-1; 10 bases align to TRBD1. Germline loops: CDR1 SEHNR, CDR2 FQNEAQ (reference sequence). The CDR3 spans 15 residues. Trimming cost V 5 bases and J 7 bases; bases outside gene matches: 8.

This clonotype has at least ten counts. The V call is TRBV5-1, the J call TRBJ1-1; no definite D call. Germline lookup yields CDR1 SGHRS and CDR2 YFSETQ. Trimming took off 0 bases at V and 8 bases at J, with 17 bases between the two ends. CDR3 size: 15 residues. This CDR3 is CASSLAGLSGEEAFF. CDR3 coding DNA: TGCGCCAGCAGCTTGGCCGGGTTGTCCGGGGAGGAAGCTTTCTTT.

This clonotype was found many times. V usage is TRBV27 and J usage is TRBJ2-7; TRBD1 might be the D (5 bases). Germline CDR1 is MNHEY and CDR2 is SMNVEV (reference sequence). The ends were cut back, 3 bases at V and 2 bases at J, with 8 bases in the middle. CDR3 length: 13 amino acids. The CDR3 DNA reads TGTGCCAGCAGTTTGACAGTCGCCTACGAGCAGTACTTC. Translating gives CASSLTVAYEQYF.

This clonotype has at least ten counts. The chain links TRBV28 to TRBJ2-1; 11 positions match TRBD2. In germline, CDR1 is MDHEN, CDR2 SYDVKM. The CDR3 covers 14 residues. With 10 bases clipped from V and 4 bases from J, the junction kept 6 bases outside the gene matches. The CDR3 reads CATEGLAEYNEQFF. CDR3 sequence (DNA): TGTGCCACCGAGGGACTAGCGGAATACAATGAGCAGTTCTTC.

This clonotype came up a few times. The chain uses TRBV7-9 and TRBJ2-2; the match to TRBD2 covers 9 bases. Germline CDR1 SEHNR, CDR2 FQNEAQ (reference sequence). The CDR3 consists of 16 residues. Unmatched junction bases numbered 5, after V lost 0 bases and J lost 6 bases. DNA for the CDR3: TGTGCCAGCAGCTTAGCTGTGATAGCGGGAGCCGGGGAGCTGTTTTTT. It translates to CASSLAVIAGAGELFF.

As DNA, the CDR3 is TGCGCCAGCAGCCAGTCTGGCGGGAGAGTAGGAGAGACCCAGTACTTC. Translation: CASSQSGGRVGETQYF. The rearrangement uses TRBV4-1 and TRBJ2-5, with 7 bases lining up with TRBD2. Per the germline V gene, CDR1 is MGHRA and CDR2 is YSYEKL. V lost 3 bases and J lost 4; bases outside the gene matches: 11. The CDR3 has 16 residues.

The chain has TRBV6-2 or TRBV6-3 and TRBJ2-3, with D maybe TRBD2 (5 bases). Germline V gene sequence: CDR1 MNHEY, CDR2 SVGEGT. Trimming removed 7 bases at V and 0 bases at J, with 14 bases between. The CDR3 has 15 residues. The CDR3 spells CASTRRRPSTDTQYF. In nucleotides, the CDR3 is TGTGCCAGCACCAGGAGGCGGCCTAGCACAGATACGCAGTATTTT.

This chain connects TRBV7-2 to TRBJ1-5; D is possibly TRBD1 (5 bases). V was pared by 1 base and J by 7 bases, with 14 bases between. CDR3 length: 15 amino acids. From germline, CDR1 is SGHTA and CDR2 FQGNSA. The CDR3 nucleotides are TGTGCCAGCAGCTTAGATCGTGGGGGGAGGCAGCCCCAGCATTTT. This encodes CASSLDRGGRQPQHF. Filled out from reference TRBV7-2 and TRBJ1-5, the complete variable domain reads GAGVSQSPSNKVTEKGKDVELRCDPISGHTALYWYRQSLGQGLEFLIYFQGNSAPDKSGLPSDRFSAERTGGSVSTLTIQRTQQEDSAVYLCASSLDRGGRQPQHFGDGTRLSIL.

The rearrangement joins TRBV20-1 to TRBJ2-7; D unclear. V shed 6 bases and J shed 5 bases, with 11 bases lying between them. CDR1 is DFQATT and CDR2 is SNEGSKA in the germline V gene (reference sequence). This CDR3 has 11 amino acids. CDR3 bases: TGCAGTGCCACTCGGCAGAACGAGCAGTACTTC. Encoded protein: CSATRQNEQYF.

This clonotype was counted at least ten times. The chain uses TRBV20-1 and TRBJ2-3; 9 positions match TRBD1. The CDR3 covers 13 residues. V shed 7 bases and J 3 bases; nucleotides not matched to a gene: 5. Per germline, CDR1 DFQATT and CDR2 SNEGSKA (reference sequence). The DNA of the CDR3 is TGCAGTGTTCCGGGACAGGGAACAGATACGCAGTATTTT. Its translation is CSVPGQGTDTQYF.

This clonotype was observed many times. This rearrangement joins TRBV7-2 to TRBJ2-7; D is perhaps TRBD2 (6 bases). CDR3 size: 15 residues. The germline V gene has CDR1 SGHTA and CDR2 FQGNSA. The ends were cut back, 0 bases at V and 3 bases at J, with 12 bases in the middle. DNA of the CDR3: TGTGCCAGCAGCTTAGCGGACTATTCCGGCTACGAGCAGTACTTC. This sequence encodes CASSLADYSGYEQYF.

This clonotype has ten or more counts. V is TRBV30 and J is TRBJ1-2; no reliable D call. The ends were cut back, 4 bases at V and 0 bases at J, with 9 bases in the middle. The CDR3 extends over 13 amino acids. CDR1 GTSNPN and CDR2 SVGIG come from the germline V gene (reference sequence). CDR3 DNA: TGTGCCTGGACCTATTCGACTAACTATGGCTACACCTTC. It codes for CAWTYSTNYGYTF.

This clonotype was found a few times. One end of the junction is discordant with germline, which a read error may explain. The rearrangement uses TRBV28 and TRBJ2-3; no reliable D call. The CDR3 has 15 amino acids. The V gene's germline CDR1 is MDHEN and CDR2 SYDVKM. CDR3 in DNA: TGTGCCAGCAGTGCCCTCTTTGGCAGCAGAGATACGCAGTATTTT. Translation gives CASSALFGSRDTQYF.

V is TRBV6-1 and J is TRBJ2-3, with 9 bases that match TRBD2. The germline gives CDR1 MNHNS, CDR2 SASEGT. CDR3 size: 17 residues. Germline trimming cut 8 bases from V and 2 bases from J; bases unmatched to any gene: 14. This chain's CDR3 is CASSPVLRGRATDTQYF. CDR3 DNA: TGTGCCAGCTCACCTGTTCTTCGCGGGAGGGCCACAGATACGCAGTATTTT.

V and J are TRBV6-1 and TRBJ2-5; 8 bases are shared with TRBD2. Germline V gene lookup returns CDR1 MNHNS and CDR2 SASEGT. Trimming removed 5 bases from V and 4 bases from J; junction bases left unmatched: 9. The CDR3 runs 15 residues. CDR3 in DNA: TGTGCCAGCAGTTTCCAGCGGGAGCCCCCAGAGACCCAGTACTTC. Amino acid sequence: CASSFQREPPETQYF.

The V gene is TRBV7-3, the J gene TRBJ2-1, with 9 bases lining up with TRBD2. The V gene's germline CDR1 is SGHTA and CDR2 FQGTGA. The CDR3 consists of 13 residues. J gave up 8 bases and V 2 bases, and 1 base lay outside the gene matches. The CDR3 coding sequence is TGTGCCAGCAGCTTAGGACTAGCGCATGAGCAGTTCTTC. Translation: CASSLGLAHEQFF.

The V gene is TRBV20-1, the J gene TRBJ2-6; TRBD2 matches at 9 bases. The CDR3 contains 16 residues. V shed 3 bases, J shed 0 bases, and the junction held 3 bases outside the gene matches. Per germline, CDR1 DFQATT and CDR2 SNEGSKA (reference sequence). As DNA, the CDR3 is TGCAGTGCTAGGGCGGGGGGGATCTCTGGGGCCAACGTCCTGACTTTC. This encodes CSARAGGISGANVLTF.

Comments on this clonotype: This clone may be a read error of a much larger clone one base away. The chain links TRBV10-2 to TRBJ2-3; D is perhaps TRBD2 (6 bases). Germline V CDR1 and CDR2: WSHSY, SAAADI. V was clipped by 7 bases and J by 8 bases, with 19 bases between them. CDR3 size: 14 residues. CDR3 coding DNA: TGCGCCAGCACCGAGTCCCTAGCGTTATGTACGCAGTATTTT. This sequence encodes CASTESLALCTQYF.

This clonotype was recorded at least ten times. For the CDR3, the DNA is TGTGCCAGCAGTGAAGACAGGGTTACGGCCTACGAGCAGTACTTC. As protein: CASSEDRVTAYEQYF. The chain joins TRBV6-1 to TRBJ2-7, with D tentatively TRBD1 (6 bases). Between the trimmed V and J ends, which lost 1 base and 2 bases, there was a span of 12 bases. The germline gives CDR1 MNHNS, CDR2 SASEGT. The CDR3 runs to 15 residues.

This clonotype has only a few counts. The CDR3 protein is CASSRGSRDRANYGYTF. The DNA of the CDR3 is TGTGCCAGTAGTAGAGGGTCTCGGGACAGGGCGAACTATGGCTACACCTTC. V is TRBV19 and J is TRBJ1-2; 9 bases map to TRBD1. CDR1 and CDR2 (germline): LNHDA, SQIVND (reference sequence). The CDR3 has 17 residues. V gave up 4 bases and J gave up 2 bases; unmatched junction bases: 11.

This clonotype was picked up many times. The CDR3 coding sequence is TGTGCCAGCAGCTCGGACTGGACTTACTACGAGCAGTACTTC. Its protein is CASSSDWTYYEQYF. This chain links TRBV7-2 with TRBJ2-7; D perhaps matches TRBD2 (5 bases). Per the germline V gene, CDR1 is SGHTA and CDR2 is FQGNSA. V lost 4 bases and J lost 3, with 13 bases in between. CDR3 length: 14 amino acids.

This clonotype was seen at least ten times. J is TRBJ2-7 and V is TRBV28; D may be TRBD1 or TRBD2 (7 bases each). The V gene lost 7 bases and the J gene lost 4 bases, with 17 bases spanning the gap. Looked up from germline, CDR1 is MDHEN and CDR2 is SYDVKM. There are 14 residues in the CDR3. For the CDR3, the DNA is TGTGCCAGCACTCTAGGGAGGGGGCGGTACGAGCAGTACTTC. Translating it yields CASTLGRGRYEQYF.

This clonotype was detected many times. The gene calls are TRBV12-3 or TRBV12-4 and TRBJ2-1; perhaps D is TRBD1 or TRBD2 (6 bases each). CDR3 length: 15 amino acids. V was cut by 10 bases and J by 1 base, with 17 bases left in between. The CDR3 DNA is TGTGCCACCAGAGTCCAGGGGAGGTCCTACAATGAGCAGTTCTTC. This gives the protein CATRVQGRSYNEQFF.